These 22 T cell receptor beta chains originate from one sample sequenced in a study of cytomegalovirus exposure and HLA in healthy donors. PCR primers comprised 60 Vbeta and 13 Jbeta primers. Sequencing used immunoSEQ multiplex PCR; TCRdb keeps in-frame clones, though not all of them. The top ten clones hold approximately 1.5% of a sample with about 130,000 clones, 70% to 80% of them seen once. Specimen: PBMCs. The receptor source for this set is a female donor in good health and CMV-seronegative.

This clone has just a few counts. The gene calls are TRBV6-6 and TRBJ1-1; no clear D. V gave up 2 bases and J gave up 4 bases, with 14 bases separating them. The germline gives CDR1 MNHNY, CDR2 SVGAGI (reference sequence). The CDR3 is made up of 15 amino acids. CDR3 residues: CASSYEGGGSTEAFF. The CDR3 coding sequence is TGTGCCAGCAGTTACGAGGGCGGTGGGAGCACTGAAGCTTTCTTT.

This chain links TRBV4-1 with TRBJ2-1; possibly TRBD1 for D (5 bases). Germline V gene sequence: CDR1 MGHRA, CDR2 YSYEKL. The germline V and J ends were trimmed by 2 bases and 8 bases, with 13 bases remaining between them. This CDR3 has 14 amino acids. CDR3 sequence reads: CASSQRQSRDEQFF. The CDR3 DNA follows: TGCGCCAGCAGCCAACGTCAAAGCAGGGATGAGCAGTTCTTC.

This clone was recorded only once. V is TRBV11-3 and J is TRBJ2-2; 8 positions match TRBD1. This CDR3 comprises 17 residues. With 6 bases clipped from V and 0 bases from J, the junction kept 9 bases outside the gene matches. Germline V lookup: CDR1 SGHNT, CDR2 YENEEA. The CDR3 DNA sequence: TGTGCCAGCAGTCCGGACAGGGTTCAAGCGAACACCGGGGAGCTGTTTTTT. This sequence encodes CASSPDRVQANTGELFF.

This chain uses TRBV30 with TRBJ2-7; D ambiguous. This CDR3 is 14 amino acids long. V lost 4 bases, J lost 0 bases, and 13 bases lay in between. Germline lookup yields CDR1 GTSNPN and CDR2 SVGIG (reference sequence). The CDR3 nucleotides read TGTGCCTGGAATTTCGACTCTTACTCCTACGAGCAGTACTTC. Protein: CAWNFDSYSYEQYF. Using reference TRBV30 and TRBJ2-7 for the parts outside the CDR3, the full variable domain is SQTIHQWPATLVQPVGSPLSLECTVEGTSNPNLYWYRQAAGRGLQLLFYSVGIGQISSEVPQNLSASRPQDRQFILSSKKLLLSDSGFYLCAWNFDSYSYEQYFGPGTRLTVT.

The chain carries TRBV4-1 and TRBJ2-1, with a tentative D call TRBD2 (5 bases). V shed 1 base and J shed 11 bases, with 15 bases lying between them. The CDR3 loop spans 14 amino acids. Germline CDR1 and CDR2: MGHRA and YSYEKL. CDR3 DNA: TGCGCCAGCAGCCAAGCCTCCCTACTAGATCAGCAGTTCTTC. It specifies CASSQASLLDQQFF.

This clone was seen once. CDR3 in amino acids: CASSPPNGRGTEAFF. CDR3 bases: TGTGCCAGCTCACCACCTAATGGCAGGGGCACTGAAGCTTTCTTT. The chain is built from TRBV18 and TRBJ1-1; TRBD1 is a possible D gene (6 bases). Between the trimmed V and J ends, which lost 0 bases and 4 bases, there was a span of 12 bases. CDR1 is KGHSH, CDR2 LQKENI, per germline. This CDR3 has 15 amino acids.

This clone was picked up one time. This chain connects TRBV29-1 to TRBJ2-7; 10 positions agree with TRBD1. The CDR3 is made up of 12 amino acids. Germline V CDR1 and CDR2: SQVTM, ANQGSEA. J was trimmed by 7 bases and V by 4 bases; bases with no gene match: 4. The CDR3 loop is CSVGGQGQEQYF. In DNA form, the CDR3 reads TGCAGCGTTGGGGGACAGGGGCAAGAGCAGTACTTC.

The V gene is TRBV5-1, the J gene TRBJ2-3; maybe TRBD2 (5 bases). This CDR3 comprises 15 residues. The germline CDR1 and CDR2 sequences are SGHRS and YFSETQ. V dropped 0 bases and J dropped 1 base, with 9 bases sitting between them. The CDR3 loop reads CASSLARAGTDTQYF. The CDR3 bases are TGCGCCAGCAGCTTGGCGAGGGCCGGCACAGATACGCAGTATTTT.

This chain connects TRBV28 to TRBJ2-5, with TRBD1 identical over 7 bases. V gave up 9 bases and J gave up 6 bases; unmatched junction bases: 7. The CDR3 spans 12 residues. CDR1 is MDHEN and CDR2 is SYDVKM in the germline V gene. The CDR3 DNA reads TGTGCCAGTCAGGGGGACGAAAAGACCCAGTACTTC. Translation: CASQGDEKTQYF.

The chain's CDR3 is CASWDRGSYEQYF. CDR3 DNA sequence: TGTGCCTCGTGGGACAGAGGCTCCTACGAGCAGTACTTC. The chain couples TRBV30 to TRBJ2-7, with TRBD1 identical over 7 bases. J gave up 0 bases and V 7 bases, and 6 bases lay outside the gene matches. In germline, CDR1 is GTSNPN, CDR2 SVGIG (reference sequence). This CDR3 contains 13 residues. The variable domain in full, with the rest retrieved from reference TRBV30 and TRBJ2-7, is SQTIHQWPATLVQPVGSPLSLECTVEGTSNPNLYWYRQAAGRGLQLLFYSVGIGQISSEVPQNLSASRPQDRQFILSSKKLLLSDSGFYLCASWDRGSYEQYFGPGTRLTVT.

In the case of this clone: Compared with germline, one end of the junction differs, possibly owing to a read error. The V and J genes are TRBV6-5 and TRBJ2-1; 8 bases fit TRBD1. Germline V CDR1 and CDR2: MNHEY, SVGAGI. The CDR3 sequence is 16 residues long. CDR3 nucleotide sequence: TGTGCCAGCAGTAACTCGGACAGGGCAGGCTACAATGAGCAGTTCTTC. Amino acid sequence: CASSNSDRAGYNEQFF.

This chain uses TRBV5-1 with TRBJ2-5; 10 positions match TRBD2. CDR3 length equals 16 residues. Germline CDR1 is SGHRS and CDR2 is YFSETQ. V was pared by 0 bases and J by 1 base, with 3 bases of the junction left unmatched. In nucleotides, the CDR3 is TGCGCCAGCAGCTTGGGGCTAGCGGGGGTCCAAGAGACCCAGTACTTC. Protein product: CASSLGLAGVQETQYF.

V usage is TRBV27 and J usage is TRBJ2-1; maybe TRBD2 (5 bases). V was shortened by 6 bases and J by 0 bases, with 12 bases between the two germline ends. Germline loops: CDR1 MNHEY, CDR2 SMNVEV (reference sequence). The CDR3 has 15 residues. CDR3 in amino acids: CASREDGLSYNEQFF. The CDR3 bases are TGTGCCAGCAGGGAGGACGGTCTCTCCTACAATGAGCAGTTCTTC.

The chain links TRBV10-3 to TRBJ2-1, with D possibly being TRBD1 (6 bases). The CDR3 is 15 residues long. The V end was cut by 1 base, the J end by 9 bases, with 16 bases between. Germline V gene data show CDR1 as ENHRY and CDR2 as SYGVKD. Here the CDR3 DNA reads TGTGCCATCAGTGAGTACCAGGGGAAGCGTATTGAGCAGTTCTTC. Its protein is CAISEYQGKRIEQFF.

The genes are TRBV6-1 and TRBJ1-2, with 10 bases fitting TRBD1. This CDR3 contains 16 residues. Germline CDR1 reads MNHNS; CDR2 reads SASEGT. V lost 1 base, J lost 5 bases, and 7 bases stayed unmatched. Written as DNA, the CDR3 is TGTGCCAGCAGTGAAGTGACAGGGGGCGCATGGTATGGCTACACCTTC. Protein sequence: CASSEVTGGAWYGYTF.

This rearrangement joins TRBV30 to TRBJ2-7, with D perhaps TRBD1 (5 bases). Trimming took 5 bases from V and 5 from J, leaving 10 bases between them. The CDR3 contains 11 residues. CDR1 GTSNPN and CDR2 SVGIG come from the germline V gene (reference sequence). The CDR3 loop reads CAWAQGDEQYF. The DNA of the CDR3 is TGTGCCTGGGCACAAGGGGACGAGCAGTACTTC.

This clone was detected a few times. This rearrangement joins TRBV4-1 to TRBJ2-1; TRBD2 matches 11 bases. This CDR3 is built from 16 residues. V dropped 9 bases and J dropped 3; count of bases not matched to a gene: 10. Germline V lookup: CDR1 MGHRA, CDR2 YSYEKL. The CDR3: CASCPGLAACYNEQFF. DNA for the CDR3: TGCGCCAGTTGCCCGGGACTAGCGGCCTGCTACAATGAGCAGTTCTTC.

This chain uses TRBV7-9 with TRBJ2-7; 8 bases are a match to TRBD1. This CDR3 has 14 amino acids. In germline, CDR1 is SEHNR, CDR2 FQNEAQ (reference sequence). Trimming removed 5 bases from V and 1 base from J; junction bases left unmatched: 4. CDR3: CASSPTGASYEQYF. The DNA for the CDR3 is TGTGCCAGCAGCCCGACAGGGGCGTCCTACGAGCAGTACTTC.

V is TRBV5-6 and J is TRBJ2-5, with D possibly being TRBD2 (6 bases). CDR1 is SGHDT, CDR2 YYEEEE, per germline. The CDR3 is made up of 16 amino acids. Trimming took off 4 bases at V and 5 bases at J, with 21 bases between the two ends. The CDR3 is CASSPTRGGWGETQYF. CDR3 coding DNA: TGTGCCAGCAGCCCGACGAGGGGAGGATGGGGGGAGACCCAGTACTTC.

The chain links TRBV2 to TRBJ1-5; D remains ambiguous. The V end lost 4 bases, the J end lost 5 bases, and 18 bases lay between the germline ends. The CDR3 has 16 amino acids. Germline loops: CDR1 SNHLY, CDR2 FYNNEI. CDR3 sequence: CASSGSGGSSDQPQHF. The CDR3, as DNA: TGTGCCAGCAGTGGTTCGGGCGGGTCGTCTGATCAGCCCCAGCATTTT.

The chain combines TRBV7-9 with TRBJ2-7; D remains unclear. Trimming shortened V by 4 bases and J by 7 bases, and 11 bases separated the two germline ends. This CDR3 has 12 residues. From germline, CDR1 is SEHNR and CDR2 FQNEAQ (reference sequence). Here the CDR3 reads CASSWAGAEQYF. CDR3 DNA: TGTGCCAGCAGCTGGGCCGGCGCTGAGCAGTACTTC. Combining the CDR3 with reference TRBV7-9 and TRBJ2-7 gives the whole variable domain DTGVSQNPRHKITKRGQNVTFRCDPISEHNRLYWYRQTLGQGPEFLTYFQNEAQLEKSRLLSDRFSAERPKGSFSTLEIQRTEQGDSAMYLCASSWAGAEQYFGPGTRLTVT.

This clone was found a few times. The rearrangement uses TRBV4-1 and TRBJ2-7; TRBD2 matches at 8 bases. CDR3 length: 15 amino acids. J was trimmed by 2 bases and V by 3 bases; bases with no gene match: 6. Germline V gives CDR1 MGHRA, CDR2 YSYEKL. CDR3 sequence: CASSQRAGGTYEQYF. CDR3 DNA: TGCGCCAGCAGCCAGCGCGCGGGGGGAACCTACGAGCAGTACTTC.